This T cell receptor (beta chain) was recovered during a study of shared clonotypes between healthy human individuals. Germline V gene data show CDR1 as KGHSH and CDR2 as LQKENI. Trimming took off 4 bases at V and 4 bases at J, with 10 bases between the two ends. This CDR3 region has 13 residues. A remark on this clone: The antigen is undetermined.

General study results and limits: In general, naive subsets displayed greater estimated richness than memory subsets did. Naive CD4 clonotypes overlapped across a few donors at roughly 5.1%.

CD4+ cells yielded CD45RA+ naive and CD45RA-negative memory subsets. Samples underwent the assay at deep level. The table came from immunoSEQ multiplex PCR; TCRdb's copy has only in-frame clones and leaves some out. The data contain 170,000 or so clones, approximately 60% of them seen just once; the ten biggest clones take up 8% to 13%. V usage is TRBV18 and J usage is TRBJ1-1; D unresolved. This TCR was recovered from a man under 40 in good health. The sample consisted of memory CD4+ T cells sorted from blood. Noted subset: CD45RA-negative fraction. DNA for the CDR3: TGTGCCAGCTCACAGGGTGGTAGCACTGAAGCTTTCTTT. It yields the protein CASSQGGSTEAFF.